What follows is one T cell receptor (beta chain) and its context. In the original analysis: For nucleated cells, counts were estimated from reference gene primer amplification. Repertoires were generated with immunoSEQ multiplex PCR, while TCRdb's copy carries only in-frame clones and drops some. That table furnishes V, J and clone size, whereas the DNA furnished D and trimming. The sample includes around 300,000 clones, around nine tenths seen only once; the top ten take approximately 2.5%. The data are from a study of blood T cell repertoires in COVID-19. Sequenced: PBMCs or T cells enriched from blood (not recorded which). The receptor was isolated from a young woman who had recovered from COVID-19.

The CDR3 nucleotides read TGTGCCAGCAGTTCACCCTCAGGGTTGGCAAAACTGTTTTTT. Encoded protein: CASSSPSGLAKLFF. This chain joins TRBV28 and TRBJ1-4, with D possibly matching TRBD1 (5 bases). The CDR3 has 14 amino acids. Germline V lookup: CDR1 MDHEN, CDR2 SYDVKM. Trimming stripped 4 bases from V and 10 bases from J, with 16 bases between.